Only a few counts were recorded for the clone carrying this T cell receptor beta chain. The germline V and J ends were trimmed by 3 bases and 4 bases, with 7 bases remaining between them. This CDR3 region has 13 residues. Germline V gene data show CDR1 as MGHDK and CDR2 as SYGVNS. Enrolment of Seattle patients took place during active infection, and they were followed longitudinally. Per the study methods: Reference gene primers were amplified, and this amplification served to estimate nucleated cell counts. The repertoire was sequenced with immunoSEQ multiplex PCR; TCRdb's copy has only in-frame clones and lacks some. That table gives V, J and clone size, and the DNA gave D and trimming. Of fewer than 50,000 clones listed, roughly nine tenths were seen once; the top ten hold roughly 4.8%. This specimen belongs to a study of blood T cell repertoires in COVID-19. Across the study: Whether acute or convalescent, the COVID-19 samples came from the United States, Italy and Spain. T cells, B-cell-depleted T cells, or PBMCs supplied cDNA or gDNA.

The J gene is TRBJ1-5, the V gene TRBV25-1; D remains ambiguous. This receptor was obtained from a man in his sixties with COVID-19, enrolled during active disease. The sequenced material came from peripheral blood. CDR3 DNA: TGTGCCAGCAGTGAGCGAGAGAATCAGCCCCAGCATTTT. Its protein is CASSERENQPQHF.